These T cell receptor beta chains were read from a single sample in a study of T cell repertoires in cytomegalovirus infection. TCRdb reanalysed the reads using MiXCR and keeps one entry per CDR3 protein. The sample holds 200,000 to 300,000 distinct CDR3 sequences; roughly 10% are singletons and the top ten take over 13%. Sequencing used PBMCs. Receptor source: a human donor in good health (CMV status not recorded). Some clones in this sample may be carry-over from other donors' samples. Both conserved end residues are part of each CDR3. A D gene is named only where the DNA matches it firmly. Clone size is not always given. Where it is, it says once, few, many or a class for expanded clones.

cdr3_aa	cdr3_nt	j_call	d_call	v_call	clone_size
CASSLQGGGFQETQYF	TGTGCCAGCAGCCTACAGGGGGGAGGGTTCCAAGAGACCCAGTACTTC	TRBJ2-5	.	TRBV7-3	many
CASRRAGEAFF	TGCGCCAGCAGAAGGGCTGGTGAAGCTTTCTTT	TRBJ1-1	.	TRBV5-1	few
CSARDQQIIKETQYF	TGCAGTGCTAGAGATCAACAAATAATTAAGGAGACCCAGTACTTC	TRBJ2-5	.	TRBV20-1	few
CASSLGGAGDTEAFF	TGTGCCAGCAGCTTGGGGGGGGCCGGGGACACTGAAGCTTTCTTT	TRBJ1-1	.	TRBV7-9	few
CATRSDDAVMAFF	TGTGCCACCAGATCTGATGACGCGGTTATGGCTTTCTTT	TRBJ1-1	.	TRBV24-1	many
CASSSPGPLGQETQYF	TGTGCCAGCAGCTCCCCTGGGCCCCTTGGGCAAGAGACCCAGTACTTC	TRBJ2-5	.	TRBV7-2	many
CSARGQGEQPQHF	TGCAGTGCTAGAGGACAGGGTGAACAGCCCCAGCATTTT	TRBJ1-5	TRBD1	TRBV20-1	.
CASSVRTGGGQPQHF	TGTGCCAGCAGCGTACGGACAGGGGGCGGTCAGCCCCAGCATTTT	TRBJ1-5	TRBD1	TRBV7-2	many
CASSVSRDTEAFF	TGTGCCAGCAGCGTAAGTAGGGACACTGAAGCTTTCTTT	TRBJ1-1	.	TRBV7-9	many
CASSLGARGTEAFF	TGTGCCAGCAGTTTGGGGGCGCGAGGCACTGAAGCTTTCTTT	TRBJ1-1	.	TRBV12-3/TRBV12-4	.
CASSLLRQGGQETQYF	TGTGCCAGCAGCTTACTTAGACAGGGAGGCCAAGAGACCCAGTACTTC	TRBJ2-5	.	TRBV7-2	many
CATSRGQGPNSNQPQHF	TGTGCCACCAGCCGAGGACAGGGACCAAATAGCAATCAGCCCCAGCATTTT	TRBJ1-5	TRBD1	TRBV15	few
CASSLVAGGPDTQYF	TGTGCCAGCAGCTTAGTAGCGGGAGGGCCTGATACGCAGTATTTT	TRBJ2-3	TRBD2	TRBV7-2	many
CASSPAGRTLTEAFF	TGTGCCAGCAGTCCAGCGGGGCGGACCCTTACTGAAGCTTTCTTT	TRBJ1-1	.	TRBV7-2	many
CASSLDTTGIIKAFF	TGTGCCAGCAGCTTAGATACGACAGGGATCATAAAGGCTTTCTTT	TRBJ1-1	TRBD1	TRBV7-2	many
CASRTTRESSSPLHF	TGTGCCAGCAGGACTACCAGGGAATCTAGTTCACCCCTCCACTTT	TRBJ1-6	.	TRBV2	.
CASSNRGRETQYF	TGTGCCAGCAGCAACAGGGGTAGAGAGACCCAGTACTTC	TRBJ2-5	TRBD1	TRBV7-9	many
CASTGSNNSPLHF	TGTGCCAGCACCGGATCAAATAATTCACCCCTCCACTTT	TRBJ1-6	.	TRBV6-6	many
CASSLVQGGNTEAFF	TGCGCCAGCAGCTTGGTTCAGGGGGGAAACACTGAAGCTTTCTTT	TRBJ1-1	TRBD1	TRBV5-1	few
CASSEYASGANVLTF	TGTGCCAGCAGTGAATACGCCTCTGGGGCCAACGTCCTGACTTTC	TRBJ2-6	.	TRBV6-2/TRBV6-3	many
CSGDDFGTEAFF	TGCAGCGGGGACGATTTTGGAACTGAAGCTTTCTTT	TRBJ1-1	.	TRBV29-1	.
CASSLRRAKNIQYF	TGTGCCAGCAGCTTAAGGAGAGCCAAAAACATTCAGTACTTC	TRBJ2-4	.	TRBV11-2	many
CATGGEVGADTQYF	TGTGCCACCGGTGGGGAGGTCGGGGCAGATACGCAGTATTTT	TRBJ2-3	.	TRBV10-3	few
CASSFNLGGTGELFF	TGTGCCAGCAGCTTTAATCTAGGCGGCACCGGGGAGCTGTTTTTT	TRBJ2-2	.	TRBV11-2	many
CASSLAGDRKETQYF	TGTGCCAGCAGCTTGGCTGGGGACCGAAAAGAGACCCAGTACTTC	TRBJ2-5	.	TRBV5-6	.
CASSLDTGTTYEQYF	TGTGCCAGCAGCTTGGACACAGGGACAACCTACGAGCAGTACTTC	TRBJ2-7	.	TRBV7-2	many
CASSAGNTIYF	TGTGCCAGCAGCGCGGGAAACACCATATATTTT	TRBJ1-3	.	TRBV7-9	many
CASSAPARVGGYTF	TGTGCCAGCAGCGCCCCGGCGAGGGTCGGAGGCTACACCTTC	TRBJ1-2	.	TRBV6-2/TRBV6-3	many
CASSPQGLVYLNEQYF	TGTGCCAGCAGCCCCCAAGGGCTCGTTTATCTGAACGAGCAGTACTTC	TRBJ2-7	.	TRBV7-2	many
CASSLGTQRTYNEQFF	TGTGCCAGCAGCTTGGGCACTCAGAGGACCTACAATGAGCAGTTCTTC	TRBJ2-1	.	TRBV5-8	many
CASSPSLSGANVLTF	TGTGCCAGCAGCCCCAGCCTCTCTGGGGCCAACGTCCTGACTTTC	TRBJ2-6	.	TRBV7-9	.
CASSLAGAGNQPQHF	TGTGCCAGCAGCTTAGCTGGGGCGGGCAATCAGCCCCAGCATTTT	TRBJ1-5	.	TRBV7-8	many
CASSLTVTSYEQYF	TGTGCCAGCAGCTTGACAGTCACCTCCTACGAGCAGTACTTC	TRBJ2-7	.	TRBV5-4	few
CASSLQISEKLFF	TGTGCCAGCAGTTTACAGATCAGCGAAAAACTGTTTTTT	TRBJ1-4	.	TRBV12-3/TRBV12-4	few
CASSSPAGGGNQPQHF	TGTGCCAGCAGTTCCCCCGCTGGGGGCGGCAATCAGCCCCAGCATTTT	TRBJ1-5	.	TRBV12-3/TRBV12-4	many
CSVEDRVRDEAFF	TGCAGCGTTGAAGATCGGGTTAGGGATGAAGCTTTCTTT	TRBJ1-1	.	TRBV29-1	.
CSAYGGDTDTQYF	TGCAGTGCCTACGGGGGGGACACAGATACGCAGTATTTT	TRBJ2-3	TRBD2	TRBV20-1	many
CASSLVAGGGPYEQYF	TGTGCCAGCAGCTTAGTGGCGGGAGGGGGTCCCTACGAGCAGTACTTC	TRBJ2-7	TRBD2	TRBV7-2	.
CASSGWRGLSYEQYF	TGTGCCAGCAGCGGATGGCGGGGGCTCTCCTACGAGCAGTACTTC	TRBJ2-7	.	TRBV7-2	many
CASSPVVTGGINSPLHF	TGTGCCAGCAGCCCTGTTGTCACAGGGGGCATAAATTCACCCCTCCACTTT	TRBJ1-6	TRBD1	TRBV7-8	many
CASSATDTDTQYF	TGTGCCAGCAGTGCTACGGACACAGATACGCAGTATTTT	TRBJ2-3	.	TRBV28	.
CSTQKAGMNTEAFF	TGCAGTACACAAAAGGCCGGTATGAACACTGAAGCTTTCTTT	TRBJ1-1	.	TRBV20-1	.